Following are 2 T cell receptor beta chains from one sample sequenced in a study of early T cells in non-severe SARS-CoV-2 infection. MiXCR was run by TCRdb on the 5' RACE reads, yielding one entry per CDR3 protein. Among about 58,000 distinct CDR3 sequences listed, around 12% were seen once. Sequencing was performed on whole blood, taken at baseline. The receptors here all came from an adult who was a healthcare worker with PCR-confirmed SARS-CoV-2 infection or an uninfected control (not recorded which). The donor label of this sample is uncertain.

This clonotype was detected a few times. The rearrangement joins TRBV11-1 to TRBJ2-7; TRBD1 matches 10 bases. The CDR3 runs to 15 residues. V trimming: 3 bases; J trimming: 3 bases; junction bases outside the gene matches: 5. The germline V gene has CDR1 SGHAT and CDR2 FQDESV (reference sequence). CDR3 DNA: TGTGCCAGCAGCTTGGGACAGGGGTCGTTCTACGAGCAGTACGTC. Encoded protein: CASSLGQGSFYEQYV.

The chain has TRBV12-3 or TRBV12-4 and TRBJ2-4; D is perhaps TRBD2 (5 bases). The CDR3 runs 15 residues. Trimming shortened V by 5 bases and J by 0 bases, and 11 bases separated the two germline ends. The CDR3 DNA reads as TGTGCCAGCAGTAACGGGAAGCTAGCCAAAAACATTCAGTACTTC. It specifies CASSNGKLAKNIQYF.